The clone carrying this T cell receptor beta chain was observed a single time. Its antigen is currently unknown. The sample is drawn from a study of cytomegalovirus exposure and HLA in healthy donors. Study-wide results and limits: A later analysis found TCR association rates differed by HLA locus, highest for DRB1 and lowest for HLA-C.

PCR was performed using 60 Vbeta and 13 Jbeta primers. Generated by immunoSEQ multiplex PCR, the TCRdb table keeps only in-frame clones and is missing some. The sample has around 120,000 clones; around two thirds are singletons. CDR3 length: 14 residues. Germline CDR1 reads MGHRA; CDR2 reads YSYEKL. With 4 bases removed from V and 0 bases from J, the gap between germline ends came to 7 bases. This rearrangement joins TRBV4-1 to TRBJ1-5; D ambiguous. The source material was PBMCs. The sequence derives from a woman in her 40s in good health and CMV-seropositive. This CDR3 is CASSRSGSNQPQHF. CDR3 bases: TGCGCCAGCAGCCGATCAGGTAGCAATCAGCCCCAGCATTTT.